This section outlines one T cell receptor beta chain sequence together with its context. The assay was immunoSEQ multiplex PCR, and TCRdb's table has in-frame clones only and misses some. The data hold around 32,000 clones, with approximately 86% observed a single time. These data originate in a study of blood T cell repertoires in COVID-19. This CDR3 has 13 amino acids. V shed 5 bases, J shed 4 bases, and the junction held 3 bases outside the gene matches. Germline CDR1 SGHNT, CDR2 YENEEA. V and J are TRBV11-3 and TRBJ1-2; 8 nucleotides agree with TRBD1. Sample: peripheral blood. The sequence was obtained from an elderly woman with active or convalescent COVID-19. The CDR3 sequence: CASSGGTGYGYTF. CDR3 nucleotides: TGTGCCAGCAGCGGGGGGACAGGCTATGGCTACACCTTC.